This note documents a single T cell receptor (beta chain) sequence. In the source study's methods: Scientists estimated how many nucleated cells there were by amplifying reference gene primers. The table came from immunoSEQ multiplex PCR; TCRdb's copy has only in-frame clones and leaves some out. D and trimming come from the DNA, and the V and J calls and clone size come from that table. The table records over 30,000 clones, about 90% of them present only once. The sample belongs to a study of blood T cell repertoires in COVID-19. Study-level information: Donors in the United States, Italy and Spain gave samples during acute or convalescent COVID-19. Sample material is recorded as cDNA or gDNA derived from T cells, B-cell-depleted T cells, or PBMCs.

Germline V CDR1 and CDR2: LGHNA, YNFKEQ. V lost 5 bases and J lost 8; bases outside the gene matches: 7. This CDR3 comprises 13 residues. The sequenced material came from peripheral blood. V is TRBV4-2 and J is TRBJ1-1, with 8 nucleotides matching TRBD1. The receptor comes from a human donor in a cohort sampled during active COVID-19. As DNA, the CDR3 is TGTGCCAGCAGCAGCGACAGGGGCGACGAAGCTTTCTTT. Its protein product is CASSSDRGDEAFF.